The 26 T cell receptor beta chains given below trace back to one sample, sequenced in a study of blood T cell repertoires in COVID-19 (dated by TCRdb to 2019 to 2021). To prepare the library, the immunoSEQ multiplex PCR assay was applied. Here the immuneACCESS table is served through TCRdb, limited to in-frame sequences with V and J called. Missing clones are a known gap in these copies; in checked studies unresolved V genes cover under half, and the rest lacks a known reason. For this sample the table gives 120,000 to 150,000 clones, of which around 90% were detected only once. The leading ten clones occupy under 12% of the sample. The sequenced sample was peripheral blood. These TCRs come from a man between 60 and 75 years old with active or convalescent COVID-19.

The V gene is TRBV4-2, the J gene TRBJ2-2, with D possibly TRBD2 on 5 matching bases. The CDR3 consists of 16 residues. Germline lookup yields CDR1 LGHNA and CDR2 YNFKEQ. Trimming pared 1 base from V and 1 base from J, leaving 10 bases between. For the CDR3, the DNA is TGTGCCAGCAGCCAAGTAACCCGGGGGAACACCGGGGAGCTGTTTTTT. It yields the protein CASSQVTRGNTGELFF.

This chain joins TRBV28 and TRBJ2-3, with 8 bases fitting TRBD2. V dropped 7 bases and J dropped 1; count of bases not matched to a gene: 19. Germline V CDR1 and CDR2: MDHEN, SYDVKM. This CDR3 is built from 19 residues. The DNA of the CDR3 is TGTGCCAGCACCACTCCTCTCGCGGGGGGCTTGAGGGGCACAGATACGCAGTATTTT. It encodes CASTTPLAGGLRGTDTQYF.

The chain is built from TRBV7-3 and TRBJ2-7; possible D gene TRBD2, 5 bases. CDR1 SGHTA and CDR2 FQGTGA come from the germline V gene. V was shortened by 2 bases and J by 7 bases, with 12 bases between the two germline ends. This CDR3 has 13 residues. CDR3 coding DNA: TGTGCCAGCAGCTTAGGTGGTTCGGGGGAGCAGTACTTC. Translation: CASSLGGSGEQYF.

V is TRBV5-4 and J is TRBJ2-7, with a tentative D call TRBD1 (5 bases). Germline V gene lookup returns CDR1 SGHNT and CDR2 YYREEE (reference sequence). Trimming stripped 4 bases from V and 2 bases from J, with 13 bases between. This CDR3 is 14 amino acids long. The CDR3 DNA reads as TGTGCCAGCAGCCCAGGGAACATCCCCTACGAGCAGTACTTC. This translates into CASSPGNIPYEQYF.

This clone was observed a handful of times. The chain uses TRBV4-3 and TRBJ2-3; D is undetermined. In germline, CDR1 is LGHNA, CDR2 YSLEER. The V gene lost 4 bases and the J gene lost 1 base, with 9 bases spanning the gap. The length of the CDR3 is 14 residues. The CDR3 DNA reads TGCGCCAGCAGCCTAGTTATAGGCACAGATACGCAGTATTTT. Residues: CASSLVIGTDTQYF.

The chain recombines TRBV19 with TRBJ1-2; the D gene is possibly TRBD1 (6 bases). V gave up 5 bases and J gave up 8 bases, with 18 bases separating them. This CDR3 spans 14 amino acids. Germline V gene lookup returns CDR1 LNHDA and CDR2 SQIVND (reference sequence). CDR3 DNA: TGTGCCAGTAGTGTCGCGCAGGGGAGAAGGGGCTACACCTTC. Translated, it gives CASSVAQGRRGYTF.

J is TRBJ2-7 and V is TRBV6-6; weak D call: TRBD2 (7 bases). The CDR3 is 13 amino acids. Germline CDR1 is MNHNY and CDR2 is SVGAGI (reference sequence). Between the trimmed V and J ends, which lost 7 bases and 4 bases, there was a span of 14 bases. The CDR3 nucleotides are TGTGCCAGCACTACGGGGGGCTTGTACGAGCAGTACTTC. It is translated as CASTTGGLYEQYF.

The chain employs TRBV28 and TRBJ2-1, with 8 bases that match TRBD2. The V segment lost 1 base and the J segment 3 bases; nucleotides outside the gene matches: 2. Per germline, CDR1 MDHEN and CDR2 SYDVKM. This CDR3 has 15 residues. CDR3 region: CASSLSLADYNEQFF. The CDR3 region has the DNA TGTGCCAGCAGTTTATCACTAGCGGACTACAATGAGCAGTTCTTC. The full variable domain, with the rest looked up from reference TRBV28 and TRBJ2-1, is DVKVTQSSRYLVKRTGEKVFLECVQDMDHENMFWYRQDPGLGLRLIYFSYDVKMKEKGDIPEGYSVSREKKERFSLILESASTNQTSMYLCASSLSLADYNEQFFGPGTRLTVL.

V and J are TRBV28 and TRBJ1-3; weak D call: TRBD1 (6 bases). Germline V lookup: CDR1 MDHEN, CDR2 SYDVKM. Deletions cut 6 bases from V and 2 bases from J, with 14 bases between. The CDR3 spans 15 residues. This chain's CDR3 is CASRGQGSPGNTIYF. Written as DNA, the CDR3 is TGTGCCAGCAGAGGCCAGGGGTCACCTGGAAACACCATATATTTT.

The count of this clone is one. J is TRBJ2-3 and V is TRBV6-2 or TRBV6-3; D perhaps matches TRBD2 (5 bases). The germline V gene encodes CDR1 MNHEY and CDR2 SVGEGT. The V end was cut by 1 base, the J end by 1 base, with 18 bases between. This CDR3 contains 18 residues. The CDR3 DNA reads TGTGCCAGCAGTTACTGGAGGCAGCAAGTCGACCGCACAGATACGCAGTATTTT. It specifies CASSYWRQQVDRTDTQYF.

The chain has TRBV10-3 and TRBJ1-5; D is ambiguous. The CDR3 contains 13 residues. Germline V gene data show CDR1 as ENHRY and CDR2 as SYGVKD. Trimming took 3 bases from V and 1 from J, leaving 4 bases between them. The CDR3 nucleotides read TGTGCCATCAGTGAATCGAGCAATCAGCCCCAGCATTTT. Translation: CAISESSNQPQHF.

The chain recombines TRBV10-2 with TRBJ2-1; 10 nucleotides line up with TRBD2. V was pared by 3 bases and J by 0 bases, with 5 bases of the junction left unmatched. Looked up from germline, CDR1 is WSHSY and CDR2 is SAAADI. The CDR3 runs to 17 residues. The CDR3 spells CASSDLTSGRSYNEQFF. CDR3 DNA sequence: TGCGCCAGCAGTGACTTGACTAGCGGGCGCTCCTACAATGAGCAGTTCTTC.

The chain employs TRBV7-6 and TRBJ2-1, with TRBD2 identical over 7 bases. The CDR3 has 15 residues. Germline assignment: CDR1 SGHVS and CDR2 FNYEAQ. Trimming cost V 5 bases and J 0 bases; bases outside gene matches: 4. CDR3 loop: CASSQSGISYNEQFF. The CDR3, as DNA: TGTGCCAGCAGCCAGAGCGGGATCTCCTACAATGAGCAGTTCTTC.

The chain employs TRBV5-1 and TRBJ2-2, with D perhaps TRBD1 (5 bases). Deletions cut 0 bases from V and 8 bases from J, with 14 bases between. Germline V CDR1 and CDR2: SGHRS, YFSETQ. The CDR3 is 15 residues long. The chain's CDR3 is CASSLGRVVVGELFF. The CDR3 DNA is TGCGCCAGCAGCTTGGGCAGGGTTGTCGTAGGGGAGCTGTTTTTT.

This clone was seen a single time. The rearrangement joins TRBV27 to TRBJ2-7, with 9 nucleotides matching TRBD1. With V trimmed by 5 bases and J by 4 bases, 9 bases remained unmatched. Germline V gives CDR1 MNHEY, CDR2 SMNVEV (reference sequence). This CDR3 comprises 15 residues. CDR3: CASSPLGQGGYEQYF. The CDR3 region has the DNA TGTGCCAGCAGTCCCTTGGGACAGGGAGGGTACGAGCAGTACTTC.

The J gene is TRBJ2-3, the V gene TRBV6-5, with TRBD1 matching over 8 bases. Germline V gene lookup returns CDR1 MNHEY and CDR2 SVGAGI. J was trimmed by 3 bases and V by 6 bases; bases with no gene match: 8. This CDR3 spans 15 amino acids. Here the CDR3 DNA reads TGTGCCAGCAGCCTCCGGACAGGGTCGACAGATACGCAGTATTTT. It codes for CASSLRTGSTDTQYF.

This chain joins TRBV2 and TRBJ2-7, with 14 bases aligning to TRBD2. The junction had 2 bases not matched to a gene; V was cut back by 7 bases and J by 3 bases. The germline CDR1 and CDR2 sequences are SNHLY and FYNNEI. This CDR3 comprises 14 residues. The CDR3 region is CASKTSGRVYEQYF. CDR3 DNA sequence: TGTGCCAGCAAGACTAGCGGGAGGGTCTACGAGCAGTACTTC.

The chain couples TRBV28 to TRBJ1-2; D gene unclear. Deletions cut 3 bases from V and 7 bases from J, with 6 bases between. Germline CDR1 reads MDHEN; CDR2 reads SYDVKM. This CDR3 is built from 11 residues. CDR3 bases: TGTGCCAGCAGTTTGGAGTCTGGCTACACCTTC. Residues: CASSLESGYTF.

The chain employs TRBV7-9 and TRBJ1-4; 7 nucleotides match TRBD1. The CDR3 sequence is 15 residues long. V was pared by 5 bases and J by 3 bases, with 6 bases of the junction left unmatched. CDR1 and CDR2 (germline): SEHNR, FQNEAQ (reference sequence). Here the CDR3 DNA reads TGTGCCAGCAGCCCCCCGGGACAGCCTAATGAAAAACTGTTTTTT. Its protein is CASSPPGQPNEKLFF.

CDR3 DNA: TGTGCCAGCAGCTTAGGTCTCAGGGGGCAAGAGACCCAGTACTTC. It codes for CASSLGLRGQETQYF. The gene calls are TRBV7-2 and TRBJ2-5; 7 bases line up with TRBD1. This CDR3 is built from 15 residues. Germline V CDR1 and CDR2: SGHTA, FQGNSA. V shed 1 base and J 2 bases; nucleotides not matched to a gene: 4.

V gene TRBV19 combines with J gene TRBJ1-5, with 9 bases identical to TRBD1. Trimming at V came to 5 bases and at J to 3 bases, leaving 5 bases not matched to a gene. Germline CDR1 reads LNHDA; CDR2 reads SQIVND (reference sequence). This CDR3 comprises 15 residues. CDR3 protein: CASSRDRVDNQPQHF. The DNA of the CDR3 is TGTGCCAGTAGTCGGGACAGGGTGGACAATCAGCCCCAGCATTTT.

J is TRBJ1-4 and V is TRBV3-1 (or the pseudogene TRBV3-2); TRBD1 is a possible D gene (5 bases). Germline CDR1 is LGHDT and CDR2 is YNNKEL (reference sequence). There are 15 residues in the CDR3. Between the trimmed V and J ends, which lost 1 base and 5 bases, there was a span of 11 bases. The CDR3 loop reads CASSQVYRQNEKLFF. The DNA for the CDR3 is TGTGCCAGCAGCCAAGTCTACAGGCAAAATGAAAAACTGTTTTTT.

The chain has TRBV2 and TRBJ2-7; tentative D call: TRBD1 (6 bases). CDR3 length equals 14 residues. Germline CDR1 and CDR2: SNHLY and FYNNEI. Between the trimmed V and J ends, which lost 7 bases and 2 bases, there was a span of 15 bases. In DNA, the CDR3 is TGTGCCAGCAAACAGGGCTCGCTTACCTACGAGCAGTACTTC. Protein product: CASKQGSLTYEQYF. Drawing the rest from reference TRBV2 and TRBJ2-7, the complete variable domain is EPEVTQTPSHQVTQMGQEVILRCVPISNHLYFYWYRQILGQKVEFLVSFYNNEISEKSEIFDDQFSVERPDGSNFTLKIRSTKLEDSAMYFCASKQGSLTYEQYFGPGTRLTVT.

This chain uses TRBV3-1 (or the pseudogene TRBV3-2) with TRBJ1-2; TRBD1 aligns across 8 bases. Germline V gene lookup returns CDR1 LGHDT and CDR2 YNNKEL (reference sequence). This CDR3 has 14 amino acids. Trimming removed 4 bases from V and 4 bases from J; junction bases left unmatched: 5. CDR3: CASSPRQGSYGYTF. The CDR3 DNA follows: TGTGCCAGCAGCCCCCGACAGGGGAGCTATGGCTACACCTTC.

This CDR3 is CASSQQGLGNEQYF. Here the CDR3 DNA reads TGTGCCAGCAGTCAACAGGGGTTGGGGAACGAGCAGTACTTC. V gene TRBV2 combines with J gene TRBJ2-7; TRBD1 matches 7 bases. V lost 5 bases, J lost 5 bases, and 9 bases stayed unmatched. This CDR3 is built from 14 residues. Germline V gives CDR1 SNHLY, CDR2 FYNNEI.

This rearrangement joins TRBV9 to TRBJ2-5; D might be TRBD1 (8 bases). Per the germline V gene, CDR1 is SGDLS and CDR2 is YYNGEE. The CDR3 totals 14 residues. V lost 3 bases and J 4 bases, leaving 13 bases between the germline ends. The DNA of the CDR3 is TGTGCCAGCAGCGCGGACAGGGAGGGAGAGACCCAGTACTTC. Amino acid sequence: CASSADREGETQYF.